The 27 T cell receptor beta chains below all came from one sample that was sequenced in a study of shared clonotypes between healthy human individuals. The protocol was immunoSEQ multiplex PCR, while the TCRdb copy is restricted to in-frame clones and leaves out a portion. In the table there are approximately 710,000 clones, less than 95% of which are singletons. Specimen: memory CD8+ T cells from PBMCs. Documented subset: CD45RO+ cells pooled with CCR7-negative TemRA cells. Source of these receptors: a man in his late teens or twenties in good health. Some clones in this sample may be carry-over from other donors' samples.

The chain joins TRBV7-8 to TRBJ2-1; a weak D match, TRBD1 (5 bases). This CDR3 is built from 15 residues. The germline V gene encodes CDR1 SGHVS and CDR2 FQNEAQ. Trimming pared 5 bases from V and 0 bases from J, leaving 11 bases between. CDR3 sequence: CASSHTGSSYNEQFF. The CDR3 bases are TGTGCCAGCAGCCACACAGGATCCTCCTACAATGAGCAGTTCTTC.

The chain has TRBV25-1 and TRBJ2-1; TRBD2 is a possible D gene (5 bases). Trimming stripped 7 bases from V and 7 bases from J, with 11 bases between. Germline V gene lookup returns CDR1 MGHDK and CDR2 SYGVNS. The CDR3 covers 12 residues. CDR3 DNA: TGTGCCAGCACTGTAGGCGGGAATGAGCAGTTCTTC. It codes for CASTVGGNEQFF.

V and J are TRBV4-1 and TRBJ1-5, with a tentative D call TRBD1 (6 bases). This CDR3 region has 16 residues. Germline CDR1 MGHRA, CDR2 YSYEKL. Trimming removed 1 base from V and 5 bases from J, with 15 bases in between. CDR3 amino acids: CASSQGISRGHQPQHF. Here the CDR3 DNA reads TGCGCCAGCAGCCAAGGTATAAGCAGGGGCCATCAGCCCCAGCATTTT.

In this sample, this clone turned up a few times. This sample includes further DNA sequences coding for the same CDR3. DNA for the CDR3: TGTGCCAGCAGCCAGGGACTAGCGGGGTACAATGAGCAGTTCTTC. Encoded protein: CASSQGLAGYNEQFF. V usage is TRBV14 and J usage is TRBJ2-1, with 13 bases fitting TRBD2. The trim removed 3 bases at V and 4 bases at J, leaving 0 bases unmatched. CDR1 is SGHDN and CDR2 is FVKESK in the germline V gene. The CDR3 contains 15 residues. The entire variable domain, with the rest obtained from reference TRBV14 and TRBJ2-1, is as follows: EAGVTQFPSHSVIEKGQTVTLRCDPISGHDNLYWYRRVMGKEIKFLLHFVKESKQDESGMPNNRFLAERTGGTYSTLKVQPAELEDSGVYFCASSQGLAGYNEQFFGPGTRLTVL.

This chain links TRBV9 with TRBJ2-7; 8 bases fit TRBD1. The V segment lost 1 base and the J segment 6 bases; nucleotides outside the gene matches: 12. The CDR3 runs to 16 residues. The germline V gene has CDR1 SGDLS and CDR2 YYNGEE. The CDR3 DNA reads TGTGCCAGCAGCGTAACTCCAGGGGGCGAATACTCCGAGCAGTACTTC. As protein: CASSVTPGGEYSEQYF.

This chain links TRBV28 with TRBJ2-2, with D tentatively TRBD2 (6 bases). Germline CDR1 and CDR2: MDHEN and SYDVKM. There are 17 residues in the CDR3. Trimming removed 5 bases at V and 4 bases at J, with 20 bases between. CDR3 DNA: TGTGCCAGCAGTCAAGGGGCTAGCGTCTTCCTCACCGGGGAGCTGTTTTTT. It yields the protein CASSQGASVFLTGELFF.

The rearrangement joins TRBV7-9 to TRBJ2-5; the D is unclear. The J call is doubtful: the DNA matches TRBJ2-7 better. CDR3 length: 11 amino acids. From germline, CDR1 is SEHNR and CDR2 FQNEAQ (reference sequence). CDR3 bases: TGTGCCAGCAGCTTGTCTCTCGAGCAGTACTTC. Its translation is CASSLSLEQYF.

The V gene is TRBV28, the J gene TRBJ2-1; tentatively, D is TRBD2 (7 bases). This CDR3 is 15 amino acids long. Germline V lookup: CDR1 MDHEN, CDR2 SYDVKM. The V end lost 4 bases, the J end lost 2 bases, and 12 bases lay between the germline ends. The chain's CDR3 is CASSSAGAAYNEQFF. The DNA of the CDR3 is TGTGCCAGCAGTTCCGCGGGGGCGGCCTACAATGAGCAGTTCTTC.

The chain recombines TRBV6-1 with TRBJ2-1; D is possibly TRBD1 (5 bases). The V gene lost 1 base and the J gene lost 0 bases, with 13 bases spanning the gap. This CDR3 is 17 amino acids long. Germline lookup yields CDR1 MNHNS and CDR2 SASEGT. The CDR3 sequence is CASSEGGTLVSYNEQFF. CDR3 in DNA: TGTGCCAGCAGTGAAGGGGGCACCTTAGTCTCCTACAATGAGCAGTTCTTC.

The chain uses TRBV6-4 and TRBJ2-2; D gene uncertain. The CDR3 has 16 amino acids. Germline CDR1 MRHNA, CDR2 SNTAGT. Trimming removed 2 bases from V and 6 bases from J, with 16 bases in between. As DNA, the CDR3 is TGTGCCAGCAGTGACCGGCACGGCCAGTACGCCGGGGAGCTGTTTTTT. Its protein is CASSDRHGQYAGELFF.

This rearrangement joins TRBV7-9 to TRBJ1-2; 10 bases are a match to TRBD1. CDR1 SEHNR and CDR2 FQNEAQ come from the germline V gene (reference sequence). The CDR3 runs to 13 residues. V lost 5 bases, J lost 7 bases, and 4 bases stayed unmatched. The CDR3 sequence is CASSPGTGVGYTF. The CDR3 region has the DNA TGTGCCAGCAGCCCCGGGACAGGGGTTGGCTACACCTTC.

The J gene is TRBJ1-2, the V gene TRBV7-9; D remains ambiguous. Looked up from germline, CDR1 is SEHNR and CDR2 is FQNEAQ (reference sequence). The germline V and J ends were trimmed by 6 bases and 0 bases, with 17 bases remaining between them. The CDR3 runs to 16 residues. The CDR3 here is CASSPGLDWTNYGYTF. DNA of the CDR3: TGTGCCAGCAGTCCTGGGCTGGACTGGACTAACTATGGCTACACCTTC.

In its sample, this clone was seen once. V usage is TRBV19 and J usage is TRBJ2-7, with D maybe TRBD2 (5 bases). The CDR3 is 14 residues long. V lost 6 bases and J lost 0, with 12 bases in between. CDR1 LNHDA and CDR2 SQIVND come from the germline V gene (reference sequence). CDR3 sequence (DNA): TGTGCCAGTAGCTCCGGGGTAGCCTCCTACGAGCAGTACTTC. As protein: CASSSGVASYEQYF.

The V call is TRBV4-1, the J call TRBJ2-3; unclear D gene. The CDR3 has 14 amino acids. Per germline, CDR1 MGHRA and CDR2 YSYEKL. Trimming shortened V by 3 bases and J by 2 bases, and 9 bases separated the two germline ends. The CDR3 protein is CASSQVEDTDTQYF. DNA of the CDR3: TGCGCCAGCAGCCAGGTAGAGGACACAGATACGCAGTATTTT.

This clone turned up a few times. The rearrangement uses TRBV19 and TRBJ1-5; unclear D gene. This CDR3 has 13 amino acids. Trimming cost V 1 base and J 6 bases, with 7 bases left between them. CDR1 and CDR2 from the germline V gene are LNHDA and SQIVND (reference sequence). The CDR3 DNA sequence: TGTGCCAGTAGTATAGCGGAAATTCAGCCCCAGCATTTT. Amino acid sequence: CASSIAEIQPQHF.

In DNA, the CDR3 is TGTGCCAGCAGTGGGGGGGGTCCCTCTTATGAGCAGTTCTTC. It translates to CASSGGGPSYEQFF. This chain joins TRBV2 and TRBJ2-1, with 7 bases fitting TRBD2. The CDR3 loop spans 14 amino acids. Per the germline V gene, CDR1 is SNHLY and CDR2 is FYNNEI. Trimming cost V 4 bases and J 8 bases; bases outside gene matches: 8. Full variable domain (rest looked up from reference TRBV2 and TRBJ2-1): EPEVTQTPSHQVTQMGQEVILRCVPISNHLYFYWYRQILGQKVEFLVSFYNNEISEKSEIFDDQFSVERPDGSNFTLKIRSTKLEDSAMYFCASSGGGPSYEQFFGPGTRLTVL.

V is TRBV9 and J is TRBJ1-1; 9 positions match TRBD1. CDR1 and CDR2 (germline): SGDLS, YYNGEE. The CDR3 spans 15 residues. The trim removed 4 bases at V and 2 bases at J, leaving 6 bases unmatched. CDR3 region: CASSNNRGRNTEAFF. Written as DNA, the CDR3 is TGTGCCAGCAGCAATAACAGGGGGCGAAACACTGAAGCTTTCTTT. The variable domain in full, completed from reference TRBV9 and TRBJ1-1, reads DSGVTQTPKHLITATGQRVTLRCSPRSGDLSVYWYQQSLDQGLQFLIQYYNGEERAKGNILERFSAQQFPDLHSELNLSSLELGDSALYFCASSNNRGRNTEAFFGQGTRLTVV.

Points on this clone: The same CDR3 can be traced to other DNA sequences in this sample. This chain joins TRBV5-1 and TRBJ2-7; 7 bases are shared with TRBD1. Germline CDR1 is SGHRS and CDR2 is YFSETQ. V shed 0 bases and J 6 bases; nucleotides not matched to a gene: 3. The CDR3 covers 13 residues. CDR3 nucleotide sequence: TGCGCCAGCAGCTTGGGACAGGGCGGCGAGCAGTACTTC. This gives the protein CASSLGQGGEQYF.

The genes are TRBV9 and TRBJ2-7; 13 bases fit TRBD2. The germline CDR1 and CDR2 sequences are SGDLS and YYNGEE. V was clipped by 4 bases and J by 6 bases; unmatched bases: 10. The length of the CDR3 is 16 residues. The DNA for the CDR3 is TGTGCCAGCAGCACATCACGACTAGCGGGAGGAGGCGAGCAGTACTTC. It is translated as CASSTSRLAGGGEQYF.

The chain joins TRBV28 to TRBJ2-7; D possibly corresponds to TRBD1 (6 bases). The ends were cut back, 7 bases at V and 4 bases at J, with 20 bases in the middle. CDR3 size: 15 residues. Germline loops: CDR1 MDHEN, CDR2 SYDVKM. In DNA, the CDR3 is TGTGCCAGCACCCAAAGTCCGGAGACAGGTTACGAGCAGTACTTC. Amino acids: CASTQSPETGYEQYF.

The rearrangement links TRBV25-1 to TRBJ2-1; D is perhaps TRBD2 (6 bases). The germline gives CDR1 MGHDK, CDR2 SYGVNS. This CDR3 has 15 residues. The germline V and J ends were trimmed by 3 bases and 8 bases, with 17 bases remaining between them. This CDR3 reads CASSDLSGEIDEQFF. CDR3 in DNA: TGTGCCAGCAGTGATCTCTCGGGAGAGATCGATGAGCAGTTCTTC.

The CDR3 region has the DNA TGCGCCAGCAGCCAAGTGTTGAGGGGAGAGGACAGGGGATACGAGCAGTACTTC. Amino acid sequence: CASSQVLRGEDRGYEQYF. V is TRBV4-3 and J is TRBJ2-7; the match to TRBD1 covers 9 bases. The V and J ends lost 1 base and 4 bases, in that order; junction bases with no gene match: 14. The germline CDR1 and CDR2 sequences are LGHNA and YSLEER. The CDR3 extends over 18 amino acids.

This clone was seen only once. The chain is built from TRBV19 and TRBJ2-7, with unresolved D. CDR3 length: 12 residues. CDR1 and CDR2 (germline): LNHDA, SQIVND (reference sequence). Between the trimmed V and J ends, which lost 5 bases and 4 bases, there was a span of 9 bases. The CDR3 loop is CASSPHGYEQYF. CDR3 nucleotide sequence: TGTGCCAGTAGTCCCCATGGGTACGAGCAGTACTTC.

V gene TRBV28 combines with J gene TRBJ2-2, with D uncertain. The V end was cut by 5 bases, the J end by 6 bases, with 10 bases between. This CDR3 comprises 13 residues. CDR1 is MDHEN and CDR2 is SYDVKM in the germline V gene. The DNA of the CDR3 is TGTGCCAGCAGTGAACGGAAGGCCGGGGAGCTGTTTTTT. This encodes CASSERKAGELFF.

The chain is built from TRBV4-3 and TRBJ2-7; possible D gene TRBD2, 6 bases. CDR1 and CDR2 from the germline V gene are LGHNA and YSLEER. This CDR3 contains 18 residues. The V end was cut by 1 base, the J end by 2 bases, with 21 bases between. CDR3 nucleotide sequence: TGCGCCAGCAGCCAAGCCCAGTTTCGGGGGACTGAGACCTACGAGCAGTACTTC. Protein: CASSQAQFRGTETYEQYF.

The chain uses TRBV9 and TRBJ1-2, with D perhaps matching TRBD1 (5 bases). V was shortened by 6 bases and J by 5 bases, with 8 bases between the two germline ends. The CDR3 length is 11 residues. Germline values: CDR1 SGDLS, CDR2 YYNGEE. In nucleotides, the CDR3 is TGTGCCAGCATGGGGCTATATGGCTACACCTTC. Protein product: CASMGLYGYTF.

CDR3 loop: CASSTGFDTGELFF. CDR3 DNA: TGTGCCAGCAGTACAGGGTTCGACACCGGGGAGCTGTTTTTT. J is TRBJ2-2 and V is TRBV28, with D possibly being TRBD1 (6 bases). In germline, CDR1 is MDHEN, CDR2 SYDVKM. The CDR3 loop spans 14 amino acids. Between the trimmed V and J ends, which lost 5 bases and 3 bases, there was a span of 10 bases.